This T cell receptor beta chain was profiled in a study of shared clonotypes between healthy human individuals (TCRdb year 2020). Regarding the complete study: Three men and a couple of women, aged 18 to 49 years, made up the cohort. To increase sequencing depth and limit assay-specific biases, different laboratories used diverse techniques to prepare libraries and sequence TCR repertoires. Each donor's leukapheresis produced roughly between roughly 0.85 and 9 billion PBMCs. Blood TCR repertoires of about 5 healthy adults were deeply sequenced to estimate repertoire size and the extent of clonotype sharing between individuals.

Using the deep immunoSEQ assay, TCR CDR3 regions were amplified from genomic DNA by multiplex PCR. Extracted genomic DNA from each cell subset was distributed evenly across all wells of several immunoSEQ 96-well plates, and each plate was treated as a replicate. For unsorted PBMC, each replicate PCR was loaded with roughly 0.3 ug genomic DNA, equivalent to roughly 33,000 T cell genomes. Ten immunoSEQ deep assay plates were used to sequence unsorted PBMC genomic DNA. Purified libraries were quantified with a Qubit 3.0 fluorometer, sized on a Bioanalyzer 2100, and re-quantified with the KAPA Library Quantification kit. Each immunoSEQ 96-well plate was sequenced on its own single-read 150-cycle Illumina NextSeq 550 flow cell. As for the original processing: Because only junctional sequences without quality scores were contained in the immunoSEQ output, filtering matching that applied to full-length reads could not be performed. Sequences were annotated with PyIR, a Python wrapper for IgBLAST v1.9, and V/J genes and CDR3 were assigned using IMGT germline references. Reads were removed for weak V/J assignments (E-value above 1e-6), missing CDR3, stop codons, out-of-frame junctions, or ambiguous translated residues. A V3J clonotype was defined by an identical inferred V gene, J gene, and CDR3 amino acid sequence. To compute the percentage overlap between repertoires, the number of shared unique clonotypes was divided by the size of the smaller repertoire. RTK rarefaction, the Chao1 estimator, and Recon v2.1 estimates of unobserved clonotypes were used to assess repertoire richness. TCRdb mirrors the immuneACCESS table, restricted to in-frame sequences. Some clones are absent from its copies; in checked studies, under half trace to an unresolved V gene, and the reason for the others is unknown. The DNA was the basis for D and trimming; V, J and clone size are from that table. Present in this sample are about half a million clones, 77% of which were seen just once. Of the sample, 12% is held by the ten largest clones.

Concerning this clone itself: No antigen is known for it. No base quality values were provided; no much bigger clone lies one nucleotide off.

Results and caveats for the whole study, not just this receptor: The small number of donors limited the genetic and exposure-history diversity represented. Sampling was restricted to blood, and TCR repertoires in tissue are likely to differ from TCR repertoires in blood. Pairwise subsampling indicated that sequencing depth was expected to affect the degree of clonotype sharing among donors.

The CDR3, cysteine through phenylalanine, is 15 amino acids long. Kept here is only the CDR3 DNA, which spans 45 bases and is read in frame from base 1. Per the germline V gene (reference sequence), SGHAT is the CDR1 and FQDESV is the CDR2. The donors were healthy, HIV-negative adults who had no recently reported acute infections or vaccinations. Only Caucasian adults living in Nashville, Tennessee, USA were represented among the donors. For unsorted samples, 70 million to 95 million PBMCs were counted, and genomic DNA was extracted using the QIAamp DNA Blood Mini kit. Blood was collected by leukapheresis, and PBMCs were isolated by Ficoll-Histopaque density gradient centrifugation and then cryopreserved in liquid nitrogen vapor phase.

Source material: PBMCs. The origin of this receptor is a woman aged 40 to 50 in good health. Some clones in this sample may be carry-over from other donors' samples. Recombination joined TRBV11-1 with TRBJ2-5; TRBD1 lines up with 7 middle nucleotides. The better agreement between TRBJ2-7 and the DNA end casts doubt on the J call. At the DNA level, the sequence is TGTGCCAGCAGCTTAAACCGGGACAGATGGTCCGAGCAGTACTTC. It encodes CASSLNRDRWSEQYF.